This T cell receptor beta chain was recorded in a study of T cells in Graves' hyperthyroidism and ophthalmopathy. The investigators amplified TCR beta CDR3 regions from RNA transcripts. A first-round RT-PCR of the TCR CDR3 used the HTBI primer set. TCRdb called the multiplex PCR reads again in MiXCR, with one record for every CDR3 protein. The sample holds about 660,000 distinct CDR3 sequences, over 40% seen once. Ends included, the CDR3 has 8 residues. The germline V gene has CDR1 SGHVT and CDR2 SQSDAQ. On this clonotype itself: What it recognizes is unknown. The CDR3 does not close with the conserved phenylalanine or tryptophan, likely indicating a read error. It is unclear where the CDR3 begins or ends on the DNA, so no DNA is shown, and the CDR3 is as TCRdb lists it.

The study, taken as a whole, reports: A median around 5.9 months before onset, the model predicted ophthalmopathy. Most thyroid clonotypes with frequency above 0.001 were detected in blood.

The rearrangement links TRBV7-4 to TRBJ1-4; whether TRBD1, the table's D call, matches the DNA was not checked. The TCR was taken from an adult man with Graves' disease, either hyperthyroidism or ophthalmopathy (not recorded which). The sequenced material came from peripheral blood or thyroid tissue (not recorded which). The CDR3 loop reads CASSLWGR.